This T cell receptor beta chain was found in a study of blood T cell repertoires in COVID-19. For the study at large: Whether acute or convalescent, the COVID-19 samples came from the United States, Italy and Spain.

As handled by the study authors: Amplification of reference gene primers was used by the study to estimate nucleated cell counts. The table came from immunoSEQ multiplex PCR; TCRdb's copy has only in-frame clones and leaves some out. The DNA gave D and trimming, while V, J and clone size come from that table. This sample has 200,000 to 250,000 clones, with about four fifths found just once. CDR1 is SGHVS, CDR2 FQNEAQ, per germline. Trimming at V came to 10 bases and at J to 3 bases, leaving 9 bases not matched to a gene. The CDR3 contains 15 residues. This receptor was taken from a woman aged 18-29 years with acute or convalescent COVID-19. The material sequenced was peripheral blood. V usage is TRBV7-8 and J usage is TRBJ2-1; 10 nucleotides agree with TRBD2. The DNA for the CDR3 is TGTGCCATCACGAGCGGGAGGGCCCTCTACAATGAGCAGTTCTTC. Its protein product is CAITSGRALYNEQFF.